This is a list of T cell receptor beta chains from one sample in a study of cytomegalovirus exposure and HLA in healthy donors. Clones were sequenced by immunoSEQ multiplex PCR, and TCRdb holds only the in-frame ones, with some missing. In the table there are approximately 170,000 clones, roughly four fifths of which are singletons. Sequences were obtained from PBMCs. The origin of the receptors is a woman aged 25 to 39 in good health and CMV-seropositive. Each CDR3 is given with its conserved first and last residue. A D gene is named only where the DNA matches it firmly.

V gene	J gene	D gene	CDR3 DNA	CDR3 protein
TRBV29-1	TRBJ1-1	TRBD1	TGCAGCGTTGAACCAGGGGGTGGCACTGAAGCTTTCTTT	CSVEPGGGTEAFF
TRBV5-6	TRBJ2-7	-	TGTGCCAGCAGCTTGTGGACAACGTACGAGCAGTACTTC	CASSLWTTYEQYF
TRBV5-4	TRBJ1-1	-	TGTGCCAGCAGCCGCCGCGGGGGAGTAGCGAACACTGAAGCTTTCTTT	CASSRRGGVANTEAFF
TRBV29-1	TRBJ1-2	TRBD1	TGCAGCGTTGCGGGACAGGGGAAGGGCTATGGCTACACCTTC	CSVAGQGKGYGYTF
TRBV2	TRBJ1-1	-	TGTGCCAGCAGTGAGTTTGGCCAGGTCGGCTATTACGGCACTGAAGCTTTCTTT	CASSEFGQVGYYGTEAFF
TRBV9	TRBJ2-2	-	TGTGCCAGCAGCGTAGCAGGGGTTGGCGGGGAGCTGTTTTTT	CASSVAGVGGELFF
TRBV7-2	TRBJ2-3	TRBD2	TGTGCCAGCAGACCAACTAGCGGGAGTACCACAGATACGCAGTATTTT	CASRPTSGSTTDTQYF
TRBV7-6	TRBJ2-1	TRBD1	TGTGCCAGCAGCCCCAATAGGGGGCTGAGGAACAATGAGCAGTTCTTC	CASSPNRGLRNNEQFF
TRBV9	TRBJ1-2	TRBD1	TGTGCCAGCAGGACAGGGAACTATGGCTACACCTTC	CASRTGNYGYTF
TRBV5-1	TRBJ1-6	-	TGCGCCAGCAGCTTGGATCTTAATTCACCCCTCCACTTT	CASSLDLNSPLHF
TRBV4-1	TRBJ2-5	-	TGCGCCAGCAGGGGAGTCGACCAAGAGACCCAGTACTTC	CASRGVDQETQYF
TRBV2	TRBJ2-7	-	TGTGCCAGTCGGCCAGGGTCCTACGAGCAGTACTTC	CASRPGSYEQYF